The entry below gives a single T cell receptor (beta chain) sequence along with its context. The entry originates in a study of blood T cell repertoires in COVID-19. Germline V gene lookup returns CDR1 MNHEY and CDR2 SVGAGI. CDR3 size: 13 residues. V was pared by 11 bases and J by 4 bases, with 8 bases of the junction left unmatched. Per the original methods: Scientists estimated how many nucleated cells there were by amplifying reference gene primers. Here immunoSEQ multiplex PCR was the method, and the copy in TCRdb shows in-frame clones only, minus some. V and J calls and clone size come straight from that table; D and trimming were deduced from the DNA. The sample includes about 64,000 clones, 70% to 90% of them seen just once.

This TCR derives from a man between 50 and 59 years old with active COVID-19. The V and J genes are TRBV6-5 and TRBJ1-2; the match to TRBD1 covers 9 bases. Sequences were obtained from peripheral blood. The CDR3 DNA is TGTGCCGGACAGACAGGGGGACTCTATGGCTACACCTTC. Protein: CAGQTGGLYGYTF.